This T cell receptor (beta chain) was captured in a study of regulatory T cells in long-lasting Graves disease. This CDR3 has 15 residues. Germline V gene data show CDR1 as KGHSY and CDR2 as FQNENV. Trimming took off 0 bases at V and 1 base at J, with 9 bases between the two ends. The sample's time point: newly diagnosed GD, antithyroid drugs for less than 3 months. From RNA extracted from PBMCs, the TCR library was made. This clonotype has a count of ten or more. The TCR beta library used iRepertoire HTBI primers with Arm-PCR amplification of CDR3. TCRdb called the multiplex PCR reads again in MiXCR, with one record for every CDR3 protein. Here the sample spans about 530,000 distinct CDR3 sequences, 15% to 20% being singletons. The same data also contributed to another study, on T cells in Graves' hyperthyroidism and ophthalmopathy.

The specimen was peripheral blood mononuclear cells (PBMCs), collected at new diagnosis, from a patient treated with antithyroid drugs. This chain joins TRBV16 and TRBJ1-2; D call uncertain. This receptor was identified in a woman aged 35-65 years with Graves disease. CDR3 bases: TGTGCCAGCAGCCAATCCTTTCTTGATAACTATGGCTACACCTTC. This codes for CASSQSFLDNYGYTF.